The rows below give T cell receptor beta chains drawn from one sample of a study of OX40 agonist ivuxolimab in advanced cancers. Repertoires were generated with immunoSEQ multiplex PCR, while TCRdb's copy carries only in-frame clones and drops some. The sample records approximately 70,000 clones, more than 75% being singletons. Source: CD4+ or CD8+ T cells sorted from blood, taken in a trial of the OX40 agonist ivuxolimab. These receptors all come from an adult with an advanced solid tumor such as melanoma, head and neck, liver or kidney cancer. Both conserved end residues are part of each CDR3. The order of the fields is clone size, V gene, D gene, J gene, CDR3 DNA, CDR3 protein. The D gene is left open where the match is weak. Clone size is given for some rows only: seen once, a few or many times, or a class if the clone is expanded.

NA	TRBV18	NA	TRBJ2-1	TGTGCCAGCCACCTAGGGCAGGGGGGTGAGCAGTTCTTC	CASHLGQGGEQFF
NA	TRBV5-1	NA	TRBJ1-4	TGCGCCAGCAGCTTGGGGCCGACAACTAATGAAAAACTGTTTTTT	CASSLGPTTNEKLFF
NA	TRBV4-1	TRBD2	TRBJ2-3	TGCGCCAGCAGCCAGTACCCGGGACTAGCGGGAGGTGGGGATACGCAGTATTTT	CASSQYPGLAGGGDTQYF
NA	TRBV10-2	NA	TRBJ1-5	TGCGCCAGCAGGGACGGCTTCAATCAGCCCCAGCATTTT	CASRDGFNQPQHF
NA	TRBV28	TRBD2	TRBJ2-5	TGTGCCAGCAGTTTACTAAGGGCTAGCGGGAGCGATCAAGAGACCCAGTACTTC	CASSLLRASGSDQETQYF
NA	TRBV27	NA	TRBJ1-1	TGTGCCAGCAGTTTAAAGGGGGGAGTCACTGAAGCTTTCTTT	CASSLKGGVTEAFF
NA	TRBV7-9	NA	TRBJ2-5	TGTGCCAGCAGCTTAGCAGGAAAAGAGACCCAGTACTTC	CASSLAGKETQYF
NA	TRBV19	TRBD1	TRBJ1-1	TGTGCCAGTAGTATTGACTCCGGGACAGGGGTATATAACACTGAAGCTTTCTTT	CASSIDSGTGVYNTEAFF
once	TRBV7-2	TRBD2	TRBJ2-7	TGTGCCAGCAGTTCCTGGACTAGCGGGGGAAAGAGATCCTACGAGCAGTACTTC	CASSSWTSGGKRSYEQYF
NA	TRBV6-1	NA	TRBJ2-5	TGTGCCAGCAGTGAAGACGGGGAGACCCAGTACTTC	CASSEDGETQYF
NA	TRBV4-1	NA	TRBJ1-4	TGCGCCAGCAGCCAAGATGGGGTCGCCGGCAGGGGAAATGAAAAACTGTTTTTT	CASSQDGVAGRGNEKLFF
NA	TRBV5-1	NA	TRBJ1-1	TGCGCCAGCAGCTCCAGAGGGGGGGACACTGAAGCTTTCTTT	CASSSRGGDTEAFF
NA	TRBV9	TRBD2	TRBJ2-3	TGTGCCAGCAGCGTACTACCGGGGGGACCGGCAGATACGCAGTATTTT	CASSVLPGGPADTQYF
NA	TRBV10-2	NA	TRBJ1-2	TGCGCCAGCAGTGTTCAATACCGGGACGGATATGGCTACACCTTC	CASSVQYRDGYGYTF
NA	TRBV2	NA	TRBJ2-7	TGTGCCAGCAGTGATTTTGGGGGAGTCCCCTACGAGCAGTACTTC	CASSDFGGVPYEQYF
NA	TRBV29-1	TRBD1	TRBJ1-5	TGCAGCGCGGGACAGAGCAATCAGCCCCAGCATTTT	CSAGQSNQPQHF
few	TRBV29-1	TRBD1	TRBJ1-1	TGCAGCGGGACCCCCGGGACAGGCCCCACTGAAGCTTTCTTT	CSGTPGTGPTEAFF
once	TRBV10-2	NA	TRBJ2-2	TGCGCCAGCAGTCAGACCGCCTCGAGCACCGGGGAGCTGTTTTTT	CASSQTASSTGELFF
NA	TRBV2	NA	TRBJ1-1	TGTGCCAGCAGTTACTCCCGAGCGAACACTGAAGCTTTCTTT	CASSYSRANTEAFF
NA	TRBV5-8	TRBD1	TRBJ2-7	TGTGCCAGCAGCTTCTGGGACAGGGGTTACGAGCAGTACTTC	CASSFWDRGYEQYF
once	TRBV19	TRBD2	TRBJ2-1	TGTGCCAGTAGTCTACTAGCGGGAATGTACAATGAGCAGTTCTTC	CASSLLAGMYNEQFF
NA	TRBV7-2	TRBD2	TRBJ2-7	TGTGCCAGCAGCTTAGCCTCCGGGACTAGCTCCTACGAGCAGTACTTC	CASSLASGTSSYEQYF
NA	TRBV7-9	NA	TRBJ1-6	TGTGCCAGCAGCTTAGGGGATTCACCCCTCCACTTT	CASSLGDSPLHF
NA	TRBV5-1	NA	TRBJ1-1	NA	CASSFGPGAATEAFF
NA	TRBV13	TRBD1	TRBJ2-7	TGTGCCAGCAGCTTACGGAGGACAGGGGGCTACGAGCAGTACTTC	CASSLRRTGGYEQYF
NA	TRBV2	NA	TRBJ2-7	TGTGCCAGCAGTGAAGCGATTTACGAGCAGTACTTC	CASSEAIYEQYF
NA	TRBV11-2	NA	TRBJ2-1	TGTGCCAGCAGCCCACATAGCGGTGACAATGAGCAGTTCTTC	CASSPHSGDNEQFF
NA	TRBV19	TRBD2	TRBJ2-1	TGTGCCAGTGCGGGACTAGCGGGAGTCGGTGAGCAGTTCTTC	CASAGLAGVGEQFF
NA	TRBV11-3	TRBD1	TRBJ1-2	TGTGCCAGCAGCCCGGGACAGGGTAGGGACTATGGCTACACCTTC	CASSPGQGRDYGYTF
NA	TRBV7-9	TRBD1	TRBJ2-5	TGTGCCAGCAGCTTGATGGGACAGGGGATTGAGACCCAGTACTTC	CASSLMGQGIETQYF
NA	TRBV6-1	NA	TRBJ2-7	TGTGCCAGCTCCCGCGCGAGTAACGAGCAGTACTTC	CASSRASNEQYF
once	TRBV4-2	TRBD1	TRBJ1-1	TGTGCCAGCAGCTTGGCGACAGGGTGGAACACTGAAGCTTTCTTT	CASSLATGWNTEAFF
NA	TRBV14	TRBD2	TRBJ2-5	TGTGCCAGCAGCCGACTACTGAGCGGGGCACAAGAGACCCAGTACTTC	CASSRLLSGAQETQYF
NA	TRBV28	TRBD1	TRBJ2-7	TGTGCCAGCAGCCCCCGGCGACAGGGAGCCTACGAGCAGTACTTC	CASSPRRQGAYEQYF
few	TRBV27	NA	TRBJ2-3	TGTGCCAGCAGTTTATGGGCCACAGATACGCAGTATTTT	CASSLWATDTQYF
NA	TRBV9	NA	TRBJ2-5	TGTGCCAGCACTCCAGGAATTCAAGAGACCCAGTACTTC	CASTPGIQETQYF
NA	TRBV5-8	NA	TRBJ2-5	TGTGCCAGCAGCTTGGGTCAGGGTGACGAGACCCAGTACTTC	CASSLGQGDETQYF
NA	TRBV5-8	NA	TRBJ2-1	TGTGCCAGCAGCTTGGTGTCTAGCAACTACAATGAGCAGTTCTTC	CASSLVSSNYNEQFF
NA	TRBV19	NA	TRBJ2-1	TGTGCCAGTAGTCCCTTTACAGCGGACAATGAGCAGTTCTTC	CASSPFTADNEQFF
NA	TRBV19	NA	TRBJ1-1	TGTGCCAGTAGTCGGCAGGGAGGAACTGAAGCTTTCTTT	CASSRQGGTEAFF
NA	TRBV4-2	NA	TRBJ1-4	TGTGCCAGCAGCTTCCCGGATTCTGGTAATGAAAAACTGTTTTTT	CASSFPDSGNEKLFF